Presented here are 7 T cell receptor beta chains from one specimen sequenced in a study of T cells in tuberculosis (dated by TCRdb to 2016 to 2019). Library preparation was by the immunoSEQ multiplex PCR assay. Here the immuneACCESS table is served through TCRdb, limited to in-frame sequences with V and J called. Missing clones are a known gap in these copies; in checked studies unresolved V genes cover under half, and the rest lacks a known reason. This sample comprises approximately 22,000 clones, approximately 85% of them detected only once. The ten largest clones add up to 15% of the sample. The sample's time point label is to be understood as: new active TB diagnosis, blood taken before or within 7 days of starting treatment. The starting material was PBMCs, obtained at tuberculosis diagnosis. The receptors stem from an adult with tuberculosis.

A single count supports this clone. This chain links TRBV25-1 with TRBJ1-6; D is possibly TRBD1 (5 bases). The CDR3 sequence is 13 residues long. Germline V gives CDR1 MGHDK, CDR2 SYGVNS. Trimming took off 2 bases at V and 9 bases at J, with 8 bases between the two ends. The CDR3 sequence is CASSEGHASPLHF. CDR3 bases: TGTGCCAGCAGTGAAGGACACGCTTCACCCCTCCACTTT. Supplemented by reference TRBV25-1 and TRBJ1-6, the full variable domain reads EADIYQTPRYLVIGTGKKITLECSQTMGHDKMYWYQQDPGMELHLIHYSYGVNSTEKGDLSSESTVSRIRTEHFPLTLESARPSHTSQYLCASSEGHASPLHFGNGTRLTVT.

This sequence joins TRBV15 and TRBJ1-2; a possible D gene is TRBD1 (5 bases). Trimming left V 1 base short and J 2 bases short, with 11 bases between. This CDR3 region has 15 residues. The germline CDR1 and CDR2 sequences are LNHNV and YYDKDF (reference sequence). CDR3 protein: CATSRVDSRNYGYTF. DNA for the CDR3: TGTGCCACCAGCAGAGTAGACAGCAGGAACTATGGCTACACCTTC. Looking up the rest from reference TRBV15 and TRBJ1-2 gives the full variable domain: DAMVIQNPRYQVTQFGKPVTLSCSQTLNHNVMYWYQQKSSQAPKLLFHYYDKDFNNEADTPDNFQSRRPNTSFCFLDIRSPGLGDTAMYLCATSRVDSRNYGYTFGSGTRLTVV.

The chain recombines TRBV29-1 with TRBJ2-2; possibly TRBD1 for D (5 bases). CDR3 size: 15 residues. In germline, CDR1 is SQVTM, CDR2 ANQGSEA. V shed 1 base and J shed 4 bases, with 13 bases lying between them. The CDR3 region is CSVEGGPLGTGELFF. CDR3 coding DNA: TGCAGCGTTGAAGGGGGCCCTCTAGGCACCGGGGAGCTGTTTTTT.

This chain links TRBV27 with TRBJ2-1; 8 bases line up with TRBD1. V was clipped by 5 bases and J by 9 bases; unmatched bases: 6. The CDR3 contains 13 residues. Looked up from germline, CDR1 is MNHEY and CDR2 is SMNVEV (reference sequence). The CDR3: CASSVTGAGEQFF. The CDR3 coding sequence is TGTGCCAGCAGTGTGACAGGGGCTGGTGAGCAGTTCTTC.

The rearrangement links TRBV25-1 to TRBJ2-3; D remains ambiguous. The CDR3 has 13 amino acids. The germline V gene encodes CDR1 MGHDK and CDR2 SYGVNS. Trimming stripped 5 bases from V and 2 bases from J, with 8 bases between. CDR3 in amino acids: CASSRGATDTQYF. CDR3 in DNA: TGTGCCAGCAGTCGAGGCGCCACAGATACGCAGTATTTT. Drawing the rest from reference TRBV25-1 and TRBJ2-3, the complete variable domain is EADIYQTPRYLVIGTGKKITLECSQTMGHDKMYWYQQDPGMELHLIHYSYGVNSTEKGDLSSESTVSRIRTEHFPLTLESARPSHTSQYLCASSRGATDTQYFGPGTRLTVL.

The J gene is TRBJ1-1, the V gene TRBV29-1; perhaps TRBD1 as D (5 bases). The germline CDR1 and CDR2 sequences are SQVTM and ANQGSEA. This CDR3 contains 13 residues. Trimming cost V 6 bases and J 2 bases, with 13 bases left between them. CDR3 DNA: TGCAGCGTCCCCAGGGAAGGAAACACTGAAGCTTTCTTT. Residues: CSVPREGNTEAFF.

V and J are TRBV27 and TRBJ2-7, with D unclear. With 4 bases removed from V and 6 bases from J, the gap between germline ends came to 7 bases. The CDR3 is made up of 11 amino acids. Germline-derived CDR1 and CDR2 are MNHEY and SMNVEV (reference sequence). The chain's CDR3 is CASSSGGEQYF. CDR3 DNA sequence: TGTGCCAGCAGTTCGGGTGGCGAGCAGTACTTC.